This T cell receptor (beta chain) was observed in a study of shared clonotypes between healthy human individuals. Study-level points and caveats: It was only blood that was sampled, and tissue repertoires likely differ. Non-shared clonotypes had lower generation probabilities than clonotypes shared by all four sorted-subset donors.

Of note for this clone: Its antigen is still unknown.

Method: immunoSEQ multiplex PCR; TCRdb's copy keeps in-frame clones and lacks some. The data hold about 2.3 million clones, with around 92% observed a single time. The source material was naive CD4+ T cells from PBMCs. Subset specified: CD45RA+ positively selected. This TCR came from a man between 18 and 35 years old in good health. Some clones in this sample may be carry-over from other donors' samples.

The CDR3 DNA reads as TGTGCCAGCAGTTTGGCCAGGGGGGGGGCGGAGACCCAGTACTTC. Amino acid sequence: CASSLARGGAETQYF. The chain has TRBV28 and TRBJ2-5; the D gene could be TRBD1 or TRBD2 (7 bases each). The germline V gene encodes CDR1 MDHEN and CDR2 SYDVKM. This CDR3 has 15 amino acids. Deletions cut 3 bases from V and 5 bases from J, with 16 bases between.